This T cell receptor (beta chain) is drawn from a study of lymphopenia after photon versus proton radiotherapy. This clone was detected only a few times. As yet, its antigen is unknown. Notes on the study in general: In patients who died, overall survival fell as post-nadir TCR diversity dropped more. Better survival with proton therapy was suggested as possible, not demonstrated.

The protocol was immunoSEQ multiplex PCR, while the TCRdb copy is restricted to in-frame clones and leaves out a portion. The sample contains fewer than 35,000 clones, 89% of which appear only once. The CDR3 sequence is 17 residues long. The J segment lost 8 bases and the V segment lost 6 bases, leaving 11 bases of the junction unmatched. Germline V gene data show CDR1 as SNHLY and CDR2 as FYNNEI. The chain recombines TRBV2 with TRBJ1-6, with 12 nucleotides matching TRBD1. This clonotype originated in a woman aged 70 to 79 with pancreatic cancer. Some clones in this sample may be carry-over from other donors' samples. The source material was peripheral blood, sampled from a patient treated with proton-based radiotherapy. CDR3 coding DNA: TGTGCCAGCAGGGGGCTACGGGACAGGGGGCTGTATTCACCCCTCCACTTT. Its translation is CASRGLRDRGLYSPLHF.